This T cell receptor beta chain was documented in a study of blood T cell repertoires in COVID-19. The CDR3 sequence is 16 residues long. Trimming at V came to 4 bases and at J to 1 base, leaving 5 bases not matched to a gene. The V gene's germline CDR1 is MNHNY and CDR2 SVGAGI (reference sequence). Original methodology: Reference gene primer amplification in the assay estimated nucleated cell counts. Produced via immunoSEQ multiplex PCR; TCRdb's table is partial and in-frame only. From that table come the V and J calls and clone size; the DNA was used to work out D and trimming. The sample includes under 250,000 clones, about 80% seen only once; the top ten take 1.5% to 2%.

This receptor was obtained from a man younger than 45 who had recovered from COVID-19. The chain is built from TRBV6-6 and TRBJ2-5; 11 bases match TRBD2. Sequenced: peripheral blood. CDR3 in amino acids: CASSFRLAGIQETQYF. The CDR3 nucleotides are TGTGCCAGCAGTTTCAGACTAGCGGGGATCCAAGAGACCCAGTACTTC.